This T cell receptor (beta chain) was sequenced during a study of identical twins. Study-wide findings and caveats: Out-of-frame alpha sequences that twins shared showed excess low generation probability.

Unique molecular identifiers were present on the cDNA, and a universal primer site came from template switching. Each CDR3 protein is one row after TCRdb ran MiXCR on the 5' RACE reads. The table lists about 240,000 distinct CDR3 sequences, roughly a tenth of them singletons. J gave up 6 bases and V 4 bases, and 8 bases lay outside the gene matches. CDR1 and CDR2 from the germline V gene are DFQATT and SNEGSKA (reference sequence). The CDR3 loop spans 14 amino acids. This clonotype was recorded at least ten times. Its specificity is unknown. The gene calls are TRBV20-1 and TRBJ2-7; TRBD1 aligns across 11 bases. The sample was memory T cells sorted from blood. The sequence was obtained from a man aged 45 to 65 in good health. The CDR3 DNA reads as TGCAGTGCTATCCCCCTAGGGACAGGGGGCGAGCAGTACTTC. Translation: CSAIPLGTGGEQYF.